The sequence of this T cell receptor (beta chain) was determined in a study of cytomegalovirus exposure and HLA in healthy donors (dated by TCRdb to the late 2010s). Regarding the complete study: An earlier analysis of some 600 of the donors reported about 260 Gb of sequence data and 95 million to 120 million unique TCR beta sequences obtained from some 170 million T cells. An early release covering roughly 640 HLA-typed donors comprised 250 to 350 gigabases of sequencing data and tens of millions of unique TCR sequences. Among the approximately 400 genotyped donors, approximately 77% belonged to the genetic ancestry cluster associated with self-reported Caucasian donors. The study was designed to test whether signatures of past pathogen exposure could be identified by cataloging public T cell receptors. Using immunosequencing, the study profiled T cell repertoires from 500 to 800 subjects and related those repertoires to cytomegalovirus serostatus. In addition to the first cohort of approximately 650 subjects, a separate validation cohort of about 120 different subjects was used. The study combined high-throughput TCR immunosequencing, statistical association of individual TCRs with disease status, and machine learning to predict cytomegalovirus infection status. A later analysis re-examined previously published TCR beta repertoires from more than 550 donors and added high-resolution HLA genotyping to investigate patterns of TCR occurrence. In the later analysis, no new phenotypic data were used to find candidate immune exposures; instead, reliance was placed on TCR beta sequences and their occurrence across donors. An earlier analysis of approximately 630 of the donors applied high-throughput TCR beta sequencing to assess whether each TCR beta V gene segment acted as functional or pseudogenic. Donor age, sex, ethnicity and CMV serostatus were compiled alongside the repertoire data. A later genetic analysis used genome-wide SNP genotypes for about 55% of the 666 donors, treating that subset as a discovery cohort. Every repertoire in the discovery cohort had been generated on one and the same sequencing platform. Both class I and class II loci were covered by HLA typing, at four-digit resolution. The number of typed donors differed by locus: about 620-640 for A, B, C, DRB1 and DQB1; roughly 510 for DQA1; roughly 600 for DPA1; and about 470 for DPB1. Roughly 5 DR-DQ haplotypes were treated as single units for association and clustering because of strong linkage in the cohort. On average, around 200,000 unique TCR beta nucleotide sequences were sequenced per donor among 350 to 400 genotyped donors of the cohort, with 15% to 20% of those sequences being non-productive.

The cohort was made up of under 800 healthy bone marrow donors. At the time of sampling, every cohort member was nominally healthy, though immune exposures that went unrecorded were likely present. The donor tested CMV seropositive, placing the donor among the 289 seropositive members of the cohort. A peripheral blood sample was provided by each donor, and peripheral blood mononuclear cells were used for TCR beta sequencing. Genomic DNA extraction from the blood cell samples was performed with the Qiagen DNeasy Blood Extraction Kit. The research as a whole found: In a later analysis, more than 15,000 TCR beta sequences were associated with specific HLA alleles at a false discovery rate of 0.05. Most CMV-associated TCR beta chains appeared to be HLA-restricted in a later analysis, and the HLA associations seemed to be driven largely by CMV exposure. Because some donors lacked HLA typing at each locus, the association tests relied only on the typed subset. Compared with the roughly 700-donor mean, donors in an Asian-associated ancestry cluster had fewer N-insertions in productive TCRs, according to a later genetic analysis. In a later analysis, TCR association rates were found to vary across HLA loci, with the most associated TCRs seen for DRB1 alleles and the fewest for HLA-C alleles. The study listed approximately 150 TCR beta chains as associated with cytomegalovirus. Most TCR sequences were seen in very few donors, while some public TCRs were found in many individuals. A cluster of highly shared sequence variants was judged likely to be a technical artifact of the sequencing pipeline. An association between a missense DCLRE1C variant and V-gene and J-gene trimming of TCR beta chains was found in a later genetic analysis and replicated in an independent cohort. A few of the identified cytomegalovirus-associated TCR beta chains were confirmed in vitro to be specific for cytomegalovirus antigens. A further reported finding was that TCR beta sequences accurately predicted the HLA-A and HLA-B alleles for most subjects in the first cohort. In a later analysis, several top co-occurrence clusters were reported to appear linked to parvovirus B19, influenza, CMV and Epstein-Barr virus. Because the 87-base-pair reads could not distinguish some IMGT-functional V segments, including TRBV6-2 and TRBV6-3, those segments were excluded. For the cohort, immune exposure information was limited to CMV serostatus. In a later analysis, HLA-associated TCR beta chains showed more clonal expansion and lower generation probabilities than non-associated chains that were equally common. Only TCR beta chains were sequenced in this cohort, and the absence of alpha or paired-chain data limited detectable features. Cytomegalovirus status was reported to be diagnosed by the classifier with high specificity and sensitivity in both the original and validation cohorts. Roughly 15 rarely observed V segments, including chromosome 9 orphons, were excluded from the earlier analysis of just under 600 of the donors because counts were too low. It was suggested by the authors that the approach could potentially be generalized to other disease states and immunological phenotypes. In an earlier analysis of approximately 590 of the donors, most TCR beta V segments appeared in productive rearrangements about 87% or about 30% of the time, broadly matching IMGT annotations. Correlated functional status among segregating V segments might be attributable to linkage disequilibrium, but an unknown experimental factor could not be ruled out. Roughly uniform sequencing depth across donors was assumed in presence/absence analyses, although this assumption may not hold. When HLA alleles, especially DR and DQ, strongly co-occurred, TCR associations were difficult to assign to individual alleles.

The V end loses 8 bases and the J end loses 0 bases, and a stretch of 7 bases separates them. The germline V gene gives CDR1 as LGHNA and CDR2 as YNFKEQ. The CDR3 has 13 amino acids, counting the end cysteine and phenylalanine. Just the 39-base CDR3 DNA is kept, in frame starting at base 1. Notes on this clone: What antigen it recognizes has not been identified.

Library prep was done by the immunoSEQ multiplex PCR assay. The multiplex PCR relied on a mix of 60 forward primers for TCR Vbeta segments and 13 reverse primers for TCR Jbeta segments. Amplification of the CDR3 region of rearranged TCR beta genes was performed with a multiplex PCR assay on genomic DNA. On the Illumina HiSeq System, the amplified TCR beta libraries were sequenced as 87-base-pair reads. The paper's processing steps were these. In a later analysis, tens of millions of unique TCR beta chains were counted across the 650 to 750 repertoires, and roughly 9.9 million of these chains were shared by at least two donors. To remove PCR and sequencing errors, raw reads were error-corrected and collapsed into unique sequences using a nearest-neighbor algorithm that merged closely related sequences. V, D and J gene segments were assigned by aligning CDR3 sequences to IMGT reference sequences. For a sequence to be retained, a match of at least six nucleotides to both a V gene segment and a J gene segment was required. Rearrangements were classified as productive when the CDR3 lacked stop codons and remained in frame with V and J, and all other rearrangements were classified as non-productive. Following IMGT convention, CDR3 was defined as the stretch from the second conserved V-encoded cysteine up to the conserved J-encoded phenylalanine. Sequences without an unambiguous match to a single V gene segment were excluded from the earlier analysis of about 630 of the donors. An earlier analysis of several hundred of the donors called V segments functional above 56.7% productive rearrangements and segregating when the between-donor standard deviation exceeded 5%. A statistical classification framework was developed to diagnose cytomegalovirus status using the catalog of TCR beta chain sequences. A later analysis assigned V and J genes by comparing TCR nucleotide sequences with IMGT/GENE-DB human TR gene sequences. In a later analysis, CDR3 sequences and most-parsimonious VDJ recombination scenarios were assigned using the TCRdist pipeline. In a later analysis, each TCR beta chain was defined by its CDR3 amino acid sequence together with its V-gene family, and reads without a unique V-gene family were excluded. To address suspected cross-contamination and a sequencing artifact, a later analysis removed 550 to 750 highly shared, low-generation-probability nucleotide sequences. A later analysis calculated a clonal expansion index for each public chain from normalized within-repertoire ranks of inferred template counts. Generation probabilities in a later analysis came from a VDJ recombination model fitted to out-of-frame rearrangements, and those results were checked against IGoR. A later analysis scored TCR-TCR, TCR-HLA and TCR-CMV co-occurrence with hypergeometric tests, applying a repertoire-size bias correction to TCR pairs. False discovery rates were estimated in a later analysis by permuting HLA or CMV assignments 20 times. In a later analysis, co-occurring TCRs were grouped using DBSCAN, with TCRdist sequence similarity added in when clustering inside HLA-allele-positive subsets. For co-occurrence clustering, repertoires with fewer than 30,000 or more than 120,000 public chains were excluded, along with a handful of repertoires with anomalous nucleotide sharing. What TCRdb holds here is the immuneACCESS table cut down to in-frame rearrangements. Part of the clones is not present; checked against another copy, under half of the missing clones reflect an unresolved V gene, and the others are unexplained. The V and J calls and clone size come from that table; D and trimming were worked out from the DNA. The table for this sample records about 92,000 clones. The ten largest clonotypes hold less than 20% of the sample.

The source material was PBMCs. The rearranged chain carries TRBV4-2 and TRBJ2-2, with the D gene not clear enough to name. The origin of this receptor is a man aged 45-65 years in good health and CMV-seropositive. The DNA sequence is TGTGCCAGCCAGCGCGCGAACACCGGGGAGCTGTTTTTT. This encodes CASQRANTGELFF.